This TCR beta chain was sequenced during a study of T cells expressing NK-cell markers. TCRdb reprocessed the 5' RACE reads and reports one entry per CDR3 protein, with no DNA. The sample's table shows roughly 300,000 distinct CDR3 sequences. This CDR3 contains 16 residues. Germline V gene sequence: CDR1 SGHTA, CDR2 FQGNSA. What was sequenced was blood T cells: a sorted CD56 or NKG2C T cell subset, CD4+ or CD8+ T cells, or bulk PBMC T cells (not recorded which). The receptor's source is a woman between 18 and 69 years old in good health. The V gene is TRBV7-2, the J gene TRBJ2-7; the D call of TRBD2 rests on TCRdb alone, since no DNA is present to check it. The CDR3 here is CASSFTSGSAYYEQYF.